The rows below give T cell receptor beta chains drawn from one sample of a study of blood T cell repertoires in COVID-19. Libraries were prepared by immunoSEQ multiplex PCR; TCRdb keeps only in-frame clonotypes and omits some of them. The repertoire holds about 200,000 clones, with about 88% as singletons. Specimen: peripheral blood. The receptors were sampled from a man between 18 and 35 years old with active or convalescent COVID-19. The CDR3 runs from the conserved cysteine through the conserved F or W. The D gene is left open where the match is weak. Rows give clone size only sometimes, using once, few, many, or a class for an expanded clone.

J,size,V,D,DNA,CDR3
TRBJ2-2,NA,TRBV7-3,TRBD2,TGTGCCAGCAGCTTAGACGGGACTAGCGGGGGTCGGAACACCGGGGAGCTGTTTTTT,CASSLDGTSGGRNTGELFF
TRBJ2-1,NA,TRBV5-1,TRBD2,TGCGCCAGCAGCTTCGGGGGGGTTGTCAATGAGCAGTTCTTC,CASSFGGVVNEQFF
TRBJ2-7,NA,TRBV7-2,TRBD2,TGTGCCAGCAGCTTTGGACTAGCGGGGGGATCCTACGAGCAGTACTTC,CASSFGLAGGSYEQYF
TRBJ2-5,NA,TRBV19,TRBD2,TGTGCCAGTAGTCCTTTGGCGGGGGGGCGGGAGACCCAGTACTTC,CASSPLAGGRETQYF
TRBJ2-7,NA,TRBV5-1,NA,TGCGCCAGCAGCTTGGAACAGGGCTACGAGCAGTACTTC,CASSLEQGYEQYF
TRBJ1-2,NA,TRBV11-2,NA,TGTGCCAGCAGCTTATCGGGAGTGCGACTCTATGGCTACACCTTC,CASSLSGVRLYGYTF
TRBJ1-6,NA,TRBV5-1,TRBD1,TGCGCCAGCAGCTTAACACCGGGACAGGGGTATAATTCACCCCTCCACTTT,CASSLTPGQGYNSPLHF
TRBJ1-2,once,TRBV25-1,TRBD1,TGTGCCAGCAGTATCGGACAGGGCTATGGCTACACCTTC,CASSIGQGYGYTF
TRBJ1-1,NA,TRBV30,NA,TGTGCCTGGACTTTGAGTACGGGGAACACTGAAGCTTTCTTT,CAWTLSTGNTEAFF
TRBJ1-5,NA,TRBV6-1,NA,TGTGCCAGCAGTGATGGAGGGTGGCCCCAGCATTTT,CASSDGGWPQHF
TRBJ1-3,NA,TRBV7-2,TRBD1,TGTGCCAGCAGCGCGACAGGGACATCTGGAAACACCATATATTTT,CASSATGTSGNTIYF
TRBJ2-2,NA,TRBV18,NA,TGTGCCAGCTCACCTGCAGCAAGCGTTAGTCCGTTTTTT,CASSPAASVSPFF
TRBJ1-5,NA,TRBV11-2,NA,TGTGCCAGCAGCTTAGATAGCAGGGGTGGCAATCAGCCCCAGCATTTT,CASSLDSRGGNQPQHF